The rows below give T cell receptor beta chains drawn from one sample of a study of neoadjuvant anti-PD-1 for oral cavity cancer. Profiled with immunoSEQ multiplex PCR; TCRdb holds only in-frame clones, not every one. This table has approximately 15,000 clones, under 85% appearing once. Sequenced here: PBMCs, sampled after nivolumab (anti-PD-1) treatment. These receptor sequences come from a person aged 35-80 years with oral cavity squamous cell carcinoma. CDR3s include the opening cysteine and the closing phenylalanine or tryptophan. D genes are given only for firm matches. Where a row states a size, it is once, few, many or the class of an expanded clone; other rows omit it.

v_call: TRBV5-4
cdr3_length: 19
clone_size: NA
j_call: TRBJ2-1
d_call: TRBD2
cdr3_aa: CASTREGRLAGGITDEQFF
cdr3_nt: TGTGCCAGCACCAGAGAGGGCCGACTAGCGGGAGGCATCACTGATGAGCAGTTCTTC

v_call: TRBV28
cdr3_length: 14
clone_size: medium-sized
j_call: TRBJ2-3
d_call: TRBD2
cdr3_aa: CASSPQRDTDTQYF
cdr3_nt: TGTGCCAGCAGTCCCCAGCGGGACACAGATACGCAGTATTTT

v_call: TRBV9
cdr3_length: 15
clone_size: NA
j_call: TRBJ1-1
d_call: NA
cdr3_aa: CASSAHDLLNTEAFF
cdr3_nt: TGTGCCAGCAGCGCTCATGACCTGTTGAACACTGAAGCTTTCTTT

v_call: TRBV19
cdr3_length: 18
clone_size: medium-sized
j_call: TRBJ1-5
d_call: TRBD1
cdr3_aa: CASSIVPGQGFGDQPQHF
cdr3_nt: TGTGCCAGTAGTATAGTACCGGGACAGGGGTTCGGGGATCAGCCCCAGCATTTT

v_call: TRBV5-1
cdr3_length: 13
clone_size: NA
j_call: TRBJ2-7
d_call: TRBD2
cdr3_aa: CASSLGLADEQYF
cdr3_nt: TGCGCCAGCAGCTTGGGACTAGCGGACGAGCAGTACTTC

v_call: TRBV5-1
cdr3_length: 17
clone_size: once
j_call: TRBJ2-7
d_call: TRBD2
cdr3_aa: CASSLTAGALYSYEQYF
cdr3_nt: TGCGCCAGCAGCTTGACTGCGGGAGCCCTTTACTCCTACGAGCAGTACTTC

v_call: TRBV28
cdr3_length: 15
clone_size: NA
j_call: TRBJ2-7
d_call: TRBD1
cdr3_aa: CASIVGQGGTYEQYF
cdr3_nt: TGTGCCAGCATTGTAGGACAGGGGGGAACCTACGAGCAGTACTTC

v_call: TRBV18
cdr3_length: 14
clone_size: NA
j_call: TRBJ2-7
d_call: NA
cdr3_aa: CASSRAGISYEQYF
cdr3_nt: TGTGCCAGCTCACGAGCAGGGATCTCCTACGAGCAGTACTTC

v_call: TRBV7-2
cdr3_length: 16
clone_size: NA
j_call: TRBJ2-2
d_call: NA
cdr3_aa: CASSPTLGWAAGELFF
cdr3_nt: TGTGCCAGCAGCCCCACTCTCGGCTGGGCGGCCGGGGAGCTGTTTTTT

v_call: TRBV20-1
cdr3_length: 11
clone_size: NA
j_call: TRBJ1-1
d_call: NA
cdr3_aa: CSARLFTEAFF
cdr3_nt: TGCAGTGCGAGACTGTTCACTGAAGCTTTCTTT

v_call: TRBV9
cdr3_length: 15
clone_size: few
j_call: TRBJ2-1
d_call: TRBD2
cdr3_aa: CASSGTSGSFGEQFF
cdr3_nt: TGTGCCAGCAGCGGAACTAGCGGGAGCTTTGGTGAGCAGTTCTTC

v_call: TRBV5-1
cdr3_length: 14
clone_size: NA
j_call: TRBJ2-1
d_call: TRBD1
cdr3_aa: CASSWDRGRGEQFF
cdr3_nt: TGCGCCAGCAGCTGGGACAGGGGGCGCGGTGAGCAGTTCTTC

v_call: TRBV28
cdr3_length: 12
clone_size: NA
j_call: TRBJ1-1
d_call: TRBD1
cdr3_aa: CASSLGDREAFF
cdr3_nt: TGTGCCAGCAGTTTAGGGGACAGGGAAGCTTTCTTT

v_call: TRBV27
cdr3_length: 16
clone_size: NA
j_call: TRBJ1-5
d_call: NA
cdr3_aa: CASSLSYTLDGQPQHF
cdr3_nt: TGTGCCAGCAGTCTCTCGTACACCCTGGATGGTCAGCCCCAGCATTTT

v_call: TRBV11-2
cdr3_length: 14
clone_size: few
j_call: TRBJ2-3
d_call: NA
cdr3_aa: CASSLEGPQDTQYF
cdr3_nt: TGTGCCAGCAGCTTAGAGGGACCCCAGGATACGCAGTATTTT

v_call: TRBV6-5
cdr3_length: 15
clone_size: once
j_call: TRBJ2-5
d_call: TRBD2
cdr3_aa: CASSYIAGVQETQYF
cdr3_nt: TGTGCCAGCAGTTACATTGCGGGAGTTCAAGAGACCCAGTACTTC

v_call: TRBV6-6
cdr3_length: 14
clone_size: NA
j_call: TRBJ2-1
d_call: NA
cdr3_aa: CASQWGTSYNEQFF
cdr3_nt: TGTGCCAGCCAATGGGGCACCTCCTACAATGAGCAGTTCTTC

v_call: TRBV5-1
cdr3_length: 14
clone_size: few
j_call: TRBJ1-5
d_call: NA
cdr3_aa: CASSLEGGNQPQHF
cdr3_nt: TGCGCCAGCAGCTTGGAAGGGGGCAATCAGCCCCAGCATTTT